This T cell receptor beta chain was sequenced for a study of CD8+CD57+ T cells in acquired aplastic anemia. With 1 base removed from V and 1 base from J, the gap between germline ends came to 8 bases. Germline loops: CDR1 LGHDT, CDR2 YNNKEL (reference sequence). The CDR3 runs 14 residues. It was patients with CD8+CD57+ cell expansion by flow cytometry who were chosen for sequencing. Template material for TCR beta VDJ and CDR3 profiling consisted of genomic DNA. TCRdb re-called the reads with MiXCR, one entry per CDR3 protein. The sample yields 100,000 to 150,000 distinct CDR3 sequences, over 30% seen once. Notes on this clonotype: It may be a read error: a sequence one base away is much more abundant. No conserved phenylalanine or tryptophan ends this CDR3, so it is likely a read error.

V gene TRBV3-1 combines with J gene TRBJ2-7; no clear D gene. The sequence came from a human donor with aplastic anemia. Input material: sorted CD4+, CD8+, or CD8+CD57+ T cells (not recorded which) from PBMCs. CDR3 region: CASSQGKHSYEQYL. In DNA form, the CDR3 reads TGTGCCAGCAGCCAAGGGAAGCATTCCTACGAGCAGTACCTC.